This T cell receptor beta chain was observed in a study of OX40 agonist ivuxolimab in advanced cancers. Study-level background: Ivuxolimab was an agonistic, fully human IgG2 monoclonal antibody directed against OX40 (CD134), a costimulatory receptor. Intravenous ivuxolimab was administered to patients every 2 weeks at six dose levels: 0.01, 0.1, 0.3, 1.5, 3 and 10 mg/kg. Among the approximately 50 dose-escalation patients, about 19 had hepatocellular carcinoma, 15 melanoma, 9 renal cell carcinoma and 9 head and neck cancer. In the dose-escalation cohort, roughly 80% of patients were male, and the mean age was about 55 years, with a range of about 23 to 90. Prior anti-PD-1, anti-PD-L1 or anti-CTLA-4 therapy was permitted, and checkpoint inhibitors had been received by 40% to 50% of dose-escalation patients. Three dose-escalation patients achieved partial responses, one with hepatocellular carcinoma and two with cutaneous melanoma. Peripheral TCRbeta sequencing aimed to test whether ivuxolimab altered TCR sequence diversity and caused clonal T-cell expansion. The paper reports the monotherapy dose-escalation portion (N of about 50 patients) of the phase I ivuxolimab trial.

The trial excluded patients who had a history of autoimmune disease or were on systemic immunosuppression. Peripheral blood for TCR sequencing was drawn from every dose cohort at baseline, at cycle 4 day 1 and at cycle 7 day 1. Samples were obtained from an open-label, multicenter, first-in-human phase I dose-escalation trial of ivuxolimab. Adults with locally advanced or metastatic melanoma, renal cell, hepatocellular, or head and neck squamous cell carcinoma were enrolled in the trial. Before TCR sequencing, CD4+ and CD8+ T cells were separately sorted from peripheral blood. Genomic DNA was isolated from the sorted cells so that the TCRbeta CDR3 region could be sequenced. TCRbeta CDR3 regions were sequenced using the immunoSEQ Assay. TCRdb carries this immuneACCESS record with in-frame sequences only. Its versions omit some clonotypes, under half of them owing to an unresolved V gene in the studies checked, with the rest unexplained. This sample comprises 20,000 or so clones, roughly 82% of them detected only once. Clones ranked in the top ten supply under 4% of the sample.

Note on this clone: The target of this receptor is not known. Nothing much larger sits one base from this clone, and base qualities are not available.

Paper-wide results and their limitations: After ivuxolimab, more expanded clones were found on average in CD8+ T cells than in CD4+ T cells. In partial responders in the 0.1-3.0 mg/kg groups, normalized peripheral clonal expansion was found to be among the lowest, especially among CD8+ T cells. At doses of 0.1 to 3.0 mg/kg, clonal expansion of both CD4+ and CD8+ T cells in blood was seen between baseline and week 6. Low levels of normalized T-cell clonal expansion were also seen in some patients who did not respond. The antigen specificity of the clonally expanded peripheral T cells was not determined.

Compared with germline, V lacks 8 bases and J lacks 0 bases; bases without a gene match: 6. CDR1 and CDR2 (MNHEY, SVGAGI) derive from the germline V gene. Taken from cysteine to phenylalanine, the CDR3 has 15 residues. Only the CDR3 DNA is retained, 45 bases long and in frame from the first base. This clonotype originated in an adult with an advanced solid tumor such as melanoma, head and neck, liver or kidney cancer. The rearrangement combines TRBV6-5 with TRBJ2-2; a stretch of 7 junction bases matches TRBD1. Sequenced here: CD4+ or CD8+ T cells sorted from blood, sampled in a trial of the OX40 agonist ivuxolimab. CDR3 reads: CASGLDRANTGELFF. The DNA reads as follows: TGTGCCAGCGGGCTCGACAGGGCGAACACCGGGGAGCTGTTTTTT.